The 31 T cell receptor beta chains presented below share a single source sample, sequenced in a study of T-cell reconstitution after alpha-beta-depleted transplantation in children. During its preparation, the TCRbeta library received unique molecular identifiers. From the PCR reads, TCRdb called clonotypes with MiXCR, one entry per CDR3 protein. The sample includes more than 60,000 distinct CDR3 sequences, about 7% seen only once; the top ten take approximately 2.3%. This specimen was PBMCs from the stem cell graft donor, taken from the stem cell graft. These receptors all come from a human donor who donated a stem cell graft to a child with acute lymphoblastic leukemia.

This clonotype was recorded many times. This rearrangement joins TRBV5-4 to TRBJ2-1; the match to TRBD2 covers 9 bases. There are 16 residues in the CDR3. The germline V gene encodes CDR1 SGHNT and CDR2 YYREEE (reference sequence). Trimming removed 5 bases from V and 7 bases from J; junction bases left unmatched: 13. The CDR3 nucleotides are TGTGCCAGCAGAGAGCTCCCGGGACTAGCATTGAATGAGCAGTTCTTC. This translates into CASRELPGLALNEQFF.

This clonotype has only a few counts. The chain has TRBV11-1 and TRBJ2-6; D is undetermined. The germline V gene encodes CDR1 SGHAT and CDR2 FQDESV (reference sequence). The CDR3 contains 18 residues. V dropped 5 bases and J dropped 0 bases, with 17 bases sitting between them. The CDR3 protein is CASSPGTWVLSGANVLTF. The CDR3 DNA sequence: TGTGCCAGCAGCCCTGGCACCTGGGTCCTCTCTGGGGCCAACGTCCTGACTTTC.

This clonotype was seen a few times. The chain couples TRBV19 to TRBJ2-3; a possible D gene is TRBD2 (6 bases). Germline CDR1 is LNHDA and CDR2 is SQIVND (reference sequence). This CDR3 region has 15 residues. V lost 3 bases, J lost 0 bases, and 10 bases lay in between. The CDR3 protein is CASSISGTSTDTQYF. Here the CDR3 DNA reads TGTGCCAGTAGTATCTCCGGGACTAGCACAGATACGCAGTATTTT.

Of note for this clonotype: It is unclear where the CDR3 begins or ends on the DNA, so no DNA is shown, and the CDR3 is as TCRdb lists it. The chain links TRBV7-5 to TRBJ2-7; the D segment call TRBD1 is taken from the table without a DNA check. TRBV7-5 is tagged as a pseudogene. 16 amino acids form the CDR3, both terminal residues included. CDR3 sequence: CISVPAYRQGPYEQYF.

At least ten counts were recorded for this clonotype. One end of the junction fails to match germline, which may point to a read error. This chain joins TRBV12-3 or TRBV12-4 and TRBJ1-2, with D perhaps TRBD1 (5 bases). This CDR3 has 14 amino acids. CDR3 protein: CASSLDSAGYGYTF. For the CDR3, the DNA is TGTGCCAGCAGCTTAGACAGCGCTGGCTATGGCTACACCTTC.

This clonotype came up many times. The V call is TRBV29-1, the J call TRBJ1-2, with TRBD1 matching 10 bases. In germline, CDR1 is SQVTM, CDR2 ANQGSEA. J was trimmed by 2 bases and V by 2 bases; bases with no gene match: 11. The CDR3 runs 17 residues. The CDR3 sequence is CSVEPVLGTGANYGYTF. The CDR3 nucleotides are TGCAGCGTTGAACCGGTTTTGGGGACAGGGGCCAACTATGGCTACACCTTC.

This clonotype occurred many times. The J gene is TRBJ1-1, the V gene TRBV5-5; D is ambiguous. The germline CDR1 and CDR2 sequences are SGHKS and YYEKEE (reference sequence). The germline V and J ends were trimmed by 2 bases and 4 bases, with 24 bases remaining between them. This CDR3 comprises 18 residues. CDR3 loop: CASSLSRNGPWRGTEAFF. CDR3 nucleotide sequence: TGTGCCAGCAGCTTAAGCCGAAATGGCCCCTGGCGCGGCACTGAAGCTTTCTTT.

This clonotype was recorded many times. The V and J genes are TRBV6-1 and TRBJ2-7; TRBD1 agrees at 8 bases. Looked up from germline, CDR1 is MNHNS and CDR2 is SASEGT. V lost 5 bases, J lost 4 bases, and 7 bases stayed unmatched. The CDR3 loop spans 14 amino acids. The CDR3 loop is CASSTGQGFYEQYF. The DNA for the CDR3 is TGTGCCAGCAGTACAGGACAGGGTTTTTACGAGCAGTACTTC.

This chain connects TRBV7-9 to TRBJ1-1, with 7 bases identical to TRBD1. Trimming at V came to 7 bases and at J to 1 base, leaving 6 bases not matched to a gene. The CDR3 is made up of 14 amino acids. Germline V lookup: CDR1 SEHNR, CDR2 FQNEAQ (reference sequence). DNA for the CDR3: TGTGCCAGCATTGCGGGGGACAGGAACACTGAAGCTTTCTTT. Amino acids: CASIAGDRNTEAFF.

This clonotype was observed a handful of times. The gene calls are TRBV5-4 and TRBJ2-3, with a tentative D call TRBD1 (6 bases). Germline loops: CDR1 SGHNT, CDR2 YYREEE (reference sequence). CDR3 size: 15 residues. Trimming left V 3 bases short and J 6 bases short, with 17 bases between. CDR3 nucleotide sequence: TGTGCCAGCAGCTCCCAGACAGGCGGATCGGATACGCAGTATTTT. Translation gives CASSSQTGGSDTQYF.

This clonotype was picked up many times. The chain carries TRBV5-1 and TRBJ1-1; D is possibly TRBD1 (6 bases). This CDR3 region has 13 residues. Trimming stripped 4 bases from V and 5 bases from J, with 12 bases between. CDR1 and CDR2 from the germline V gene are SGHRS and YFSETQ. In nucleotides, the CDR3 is TGCGCCAGCAGCCCTTTAGGGGGTACTGAAGCTTTCTTT. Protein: CASSPLGGTEAFF. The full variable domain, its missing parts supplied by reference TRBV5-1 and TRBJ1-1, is KAGVTQTPRYLIKTRGQQVTLSCSPISGHRSVSWYQQTPGQGLQFLFEYFSETQRNKGNFPGRFSGRQFSNSRSEMNVSTLELGDSALYLCASSPLGGTEAFFGQGTRLTVV.

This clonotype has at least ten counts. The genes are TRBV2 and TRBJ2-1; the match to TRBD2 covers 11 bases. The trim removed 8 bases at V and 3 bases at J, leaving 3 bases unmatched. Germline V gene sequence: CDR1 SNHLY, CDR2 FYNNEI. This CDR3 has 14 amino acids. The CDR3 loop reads CASEGLAVYNEQFF. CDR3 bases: TGTGCCAGCGAGGGACTAGCGGTCTACAATGAGCAGTTCTTC.

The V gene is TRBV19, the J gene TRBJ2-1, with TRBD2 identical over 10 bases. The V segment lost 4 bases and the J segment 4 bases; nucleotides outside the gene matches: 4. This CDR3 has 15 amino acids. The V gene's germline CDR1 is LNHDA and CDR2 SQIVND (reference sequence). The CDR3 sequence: CASSRVAGGYNEQFF. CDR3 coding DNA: TGTGCCAGTAGTAGGGTAGCGGGGGGTTACAATGAGCAGTTCTTC.

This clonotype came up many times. CDR3 bases: TGCGCCAGCAGCCAAGAGGGGGACTTGACCCGGGTTGGCTACGAGCAGTACTTC. Translated: CASSQEGDLTRVGYEQYF. V usage is TRBV4-3 and J usage is TRBJ2-7, with D perhaps TRBD2 (6 bases). This CDR3 is built from 18 residues. Trimming cost V 0 bases and J 3 bases, with 21 bases left between them. CDR1 is LGHNA and CDR2 is YSLEER in the germline V gene.

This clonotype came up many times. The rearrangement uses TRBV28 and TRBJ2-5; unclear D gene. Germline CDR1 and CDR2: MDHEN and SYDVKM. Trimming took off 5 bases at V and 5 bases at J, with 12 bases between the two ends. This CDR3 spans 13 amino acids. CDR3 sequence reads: CASSDGAQETQYF. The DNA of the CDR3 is TGTGCCAGCAGTGACGGAGCGCAGGAGACCCAGTACTTC.

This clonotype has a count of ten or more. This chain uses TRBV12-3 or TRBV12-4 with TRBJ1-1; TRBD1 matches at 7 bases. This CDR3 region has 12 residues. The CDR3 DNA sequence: TGTGGGGCGGGAGGGGGCAACACTGAAGCTTTCTTT. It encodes CGAGGGNTEAFF.

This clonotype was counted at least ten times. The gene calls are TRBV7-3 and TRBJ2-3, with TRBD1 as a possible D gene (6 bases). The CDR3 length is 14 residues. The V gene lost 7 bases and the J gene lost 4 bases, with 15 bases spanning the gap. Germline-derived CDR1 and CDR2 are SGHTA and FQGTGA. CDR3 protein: CASKAGAESDTQYF. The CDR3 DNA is TGTGCCAGCAAGGCAGGGGCGGAATCAGATACGCAGTATTTT. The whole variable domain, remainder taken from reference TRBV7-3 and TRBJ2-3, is GAGVSQTPSNKVTEKGKYVELRCDPISGHTALYWYRQSLGQGPEFLIYFQGTGAADDSGLPNDRFFAVRPEGSVSTLKIQRTERGDSAVYLCASKAGAESDTQYFGPGTRLTVL.

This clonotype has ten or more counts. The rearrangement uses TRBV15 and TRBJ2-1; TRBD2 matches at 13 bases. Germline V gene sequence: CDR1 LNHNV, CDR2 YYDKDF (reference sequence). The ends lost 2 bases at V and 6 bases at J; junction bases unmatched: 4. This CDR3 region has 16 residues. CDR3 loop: CATSRQTSGGLNEQFF. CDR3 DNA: TGTGCCACCAGCAGACAGACTAGCGGGGGGCTCAATGAGCAGTTCTTC.

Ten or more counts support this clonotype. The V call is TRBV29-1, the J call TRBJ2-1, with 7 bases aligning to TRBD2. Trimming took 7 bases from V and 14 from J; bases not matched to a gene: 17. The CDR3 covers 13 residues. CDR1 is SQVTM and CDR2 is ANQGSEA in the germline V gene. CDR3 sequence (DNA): TGCAGCGCCGATGGGGGGGGTACAATGAAGGAGTTCTTC. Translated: CSADGGGTMKEFF.

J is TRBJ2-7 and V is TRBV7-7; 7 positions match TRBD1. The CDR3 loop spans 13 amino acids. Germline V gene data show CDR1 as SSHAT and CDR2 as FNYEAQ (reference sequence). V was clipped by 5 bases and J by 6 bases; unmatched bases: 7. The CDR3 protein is CASSPDRVSEQYF. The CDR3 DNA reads TGTGCCAGCAGCCCCGACAGGGTCAGCGAGCAGTACTTC.

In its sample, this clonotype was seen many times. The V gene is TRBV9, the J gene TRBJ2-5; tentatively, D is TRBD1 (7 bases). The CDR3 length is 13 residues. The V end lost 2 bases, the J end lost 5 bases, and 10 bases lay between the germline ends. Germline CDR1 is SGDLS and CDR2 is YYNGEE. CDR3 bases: TGTGCCAGCAGCGTCTCAGGGGGGGAGACCCAGTACTTC. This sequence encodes CASSVSGGETQYF.

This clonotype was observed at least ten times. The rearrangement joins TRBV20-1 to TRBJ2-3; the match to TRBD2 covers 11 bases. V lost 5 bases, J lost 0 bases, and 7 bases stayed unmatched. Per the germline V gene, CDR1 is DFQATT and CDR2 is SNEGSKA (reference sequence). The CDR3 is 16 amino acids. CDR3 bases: TGCAGTGCTTCACTAGCGGGGGCCATTAGCACAGATACGCAGTATTTT. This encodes CSASLAGAISTDTQYF.

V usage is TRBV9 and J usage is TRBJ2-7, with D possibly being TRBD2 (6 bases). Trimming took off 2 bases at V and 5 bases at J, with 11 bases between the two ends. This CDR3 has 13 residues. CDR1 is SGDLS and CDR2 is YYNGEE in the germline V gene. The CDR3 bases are TGTGCCAGCAGCGTGGGCAGGGAGGACGAGCAGTACTTC. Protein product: CASSVGREDEQYF.

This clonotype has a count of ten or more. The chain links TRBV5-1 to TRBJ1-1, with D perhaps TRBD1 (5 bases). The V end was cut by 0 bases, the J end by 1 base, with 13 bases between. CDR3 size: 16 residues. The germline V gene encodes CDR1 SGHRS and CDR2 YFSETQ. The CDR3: CASSLASGSANTEAFF. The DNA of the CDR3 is TGCGCCAGCAGCTTGGCCTCAGGGTCGGCGAACACTGAAGCTTTCTTT.

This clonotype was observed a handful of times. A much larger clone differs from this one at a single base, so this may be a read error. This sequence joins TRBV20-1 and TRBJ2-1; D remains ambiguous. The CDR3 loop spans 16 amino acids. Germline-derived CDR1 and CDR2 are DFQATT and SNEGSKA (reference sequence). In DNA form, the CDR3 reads TGCTGTGCTAGTGACCAGACCCTAGGGCCCTACAATGAGCAGTTCTTC. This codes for CCASDQTLGPYNEQFF.

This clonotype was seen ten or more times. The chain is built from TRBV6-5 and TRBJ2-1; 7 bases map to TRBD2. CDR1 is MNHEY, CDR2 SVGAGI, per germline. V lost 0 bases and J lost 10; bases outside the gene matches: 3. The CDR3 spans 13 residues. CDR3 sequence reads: CASSYSRRGEQFF. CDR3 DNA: TGTGCCAGCAGTTACTCTAGGCGGGGGGAGCAGTTCTTC.

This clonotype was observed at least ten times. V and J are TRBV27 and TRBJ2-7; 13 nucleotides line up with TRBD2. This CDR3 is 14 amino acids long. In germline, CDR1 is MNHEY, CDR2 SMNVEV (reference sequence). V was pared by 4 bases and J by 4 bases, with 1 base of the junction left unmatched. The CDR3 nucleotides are TGTGCCAGCAGTTGGACTAGCGGGAGTTACGAGCAGTACTTC. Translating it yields CASSWTSGSYEQYF.

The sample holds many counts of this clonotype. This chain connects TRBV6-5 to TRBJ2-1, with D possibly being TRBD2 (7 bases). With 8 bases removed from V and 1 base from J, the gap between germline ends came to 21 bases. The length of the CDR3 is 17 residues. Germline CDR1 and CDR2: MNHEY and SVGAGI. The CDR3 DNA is TGTGCCAGCCGAGTCCCTAGGGGGGGGGAATCCTACAATGAGCAGTTCTTC. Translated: CASRVPRGGESYNEQFF.

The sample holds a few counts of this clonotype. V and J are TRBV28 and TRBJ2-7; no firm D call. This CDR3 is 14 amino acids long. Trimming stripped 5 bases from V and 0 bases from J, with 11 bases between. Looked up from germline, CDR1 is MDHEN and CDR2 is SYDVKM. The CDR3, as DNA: TGTGCCAGCAGTGGCAGGCCCACCTCCTACGAGCAGTACTTC. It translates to CASSGRPTSYEQYF.

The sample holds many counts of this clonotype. The CDR3 coding sequence is TGTGCCAGCAGCCCGTCGGCCGGGCTGAACATGAACACTGAAGCTTTCTTT. It encodes CASSPSAGLNMNTEAFF. J is TRBJ1-1 and V is TRBV11-2; D gene unclear. V was trimmed by 5 bases and J by 0 bases, leaving 19 bases between them. This CDR3 is 17 amino acids long. Looked up from germline, CDR1 is SGHAT and CDR2 is FQNNGV.

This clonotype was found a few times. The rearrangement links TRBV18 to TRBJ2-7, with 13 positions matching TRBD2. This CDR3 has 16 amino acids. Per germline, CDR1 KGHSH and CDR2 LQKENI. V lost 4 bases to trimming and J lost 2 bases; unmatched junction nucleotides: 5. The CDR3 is CASSLGLAGDAYEQYF. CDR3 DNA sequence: TGTGCCAGCTCACTCGGACTAGCGGGAGATGCCTACGAGCAGTACTTC.